Given below is one TCR beta chain in context. The antigen it binds to is not known. No base quality values were provided; no much bigger clone lies one nucleotide off. This specimen belongs to a study of T-cell memory formation after mild COVID-19 (dated by TCRdb to about 2021). In the study overall: TCR sequence clusters from the two donors were largely donor specific. In two donors, T-cell clones that expanded and contracted after mild COVID-19 were tracked by sequencing TCRalpha and TCRbeta repertoires over time. Two young, previously healthy adult volunteers made up the cohort, one male and one female.

Ficoll-Paque density gradient centrifugation was used to isolate PBMCs. For sequencing, an Illumina NovaSeq 6000 was employed. cDNA libraries for TCRalpha and TCRbeta were prepared by 5'RACE using constant-segment primers, with sample barcodes and unique molecular identifiers added. Trizol reagent was used to extract RNA from every sample. The libraries were amplified in two PCR steps, and the second step added a second sample barcode and Illumina TruSeq adapters. Libraries were sequenced on an Illumina NovaSeq with 2 x 150 bp paired-end reads. Concerning the study's data processing: With migec v1.2.7, reads were demultiplexed and then collapsed into UMI-guided consensus sequences. Using mixcr v2.1.11, the UMI consensuses were aligned to TRA and TRB V and J templates and assembled into clonotypes. Clonotypes were classified as expanded or contracted when called significant by both edgeR and NoisET, with noise models trained on biological replicates. For edgeR calls, a false discovery rate-adjusted p below 0.01 and a log2 fold-change threshold of 1 were applied. As an exploratory analysis of dynamics, PCA with hierarchical clustering was applied to max-normalized trajectories of the 1000 most abundant clonotypes. Separately sequenced CD4+ and CD8+ repertoires were used to assign the CD4 or CD8 phenotype of responding clones. TCRdb reran the public reads through fastp at Q25 and MiXCR, keeping productive beta chains. Each CDR3 protein gets just one entry, which takes the most common genes and DNA from the rows behind it. Here the V and J calls rest on TCRdb's processing, not on the authors' analysis. The sample table lists roughly 130,000 distinct CDR3 sequences, 16% of them with a count of one. The top ten constitute 11% to 15% of the sample.

What the research found in general, with its limitations: Contracting CD4+ clones appeared mostly in the CM and EM memory subsets, whereas CD8+ clones were enriched in EMRA. Some responding clones were detected in pre-infection memory, which suggested that pre-existing cross-reactive memory T cells had joined the SARS-CoV-2 response. Clones contracting from day 15 to 85 had balanced CD4/CD8 phenotypes, while a second wave expanding from day 15 to 37 was biased towards CD4+. Only two mild cases were covered in the study, and larger cohorts including severe cases with pre-infection samples were considered necessary. The second-wave clones that peaked on day 37 were not confirmed to be SARS-CoV-2 specific.

CDR1 SGHRS and CDR2 YFSETQ were looked up in the germline V gene. Relative to germline, V is missing 0 bases and J is missing 6 bases, with 11 bases of the junction outside any gene match. Inclusive of the bounding cysteine and phenylalanine, the CDR3 is 17 residues long. Only the CDR3 DNA stays, 51 bases, in frame from base 1. The clonotype comes from an adult woman who had mild COVID-19 (a few samples of this study predate the infection). The sample titles of this study are shuffled in the database, so cell type and time point are left out; the donor was told from shared clones. Sequencing was carried out using PBMCs or a T cell subset sorted from them (not recorded which). The chain uses TRBV5-1 and TRBJ1-5; TRBD1 agrees with 8 junctional bases. Read as DNA, the sequence is TGCGCCAGCAGCTTGGACGGGACGAAAGGACAGGGTCAGCCCCAGCATTTT. Its product reads: CASSLDGTKGQGQPQHF.